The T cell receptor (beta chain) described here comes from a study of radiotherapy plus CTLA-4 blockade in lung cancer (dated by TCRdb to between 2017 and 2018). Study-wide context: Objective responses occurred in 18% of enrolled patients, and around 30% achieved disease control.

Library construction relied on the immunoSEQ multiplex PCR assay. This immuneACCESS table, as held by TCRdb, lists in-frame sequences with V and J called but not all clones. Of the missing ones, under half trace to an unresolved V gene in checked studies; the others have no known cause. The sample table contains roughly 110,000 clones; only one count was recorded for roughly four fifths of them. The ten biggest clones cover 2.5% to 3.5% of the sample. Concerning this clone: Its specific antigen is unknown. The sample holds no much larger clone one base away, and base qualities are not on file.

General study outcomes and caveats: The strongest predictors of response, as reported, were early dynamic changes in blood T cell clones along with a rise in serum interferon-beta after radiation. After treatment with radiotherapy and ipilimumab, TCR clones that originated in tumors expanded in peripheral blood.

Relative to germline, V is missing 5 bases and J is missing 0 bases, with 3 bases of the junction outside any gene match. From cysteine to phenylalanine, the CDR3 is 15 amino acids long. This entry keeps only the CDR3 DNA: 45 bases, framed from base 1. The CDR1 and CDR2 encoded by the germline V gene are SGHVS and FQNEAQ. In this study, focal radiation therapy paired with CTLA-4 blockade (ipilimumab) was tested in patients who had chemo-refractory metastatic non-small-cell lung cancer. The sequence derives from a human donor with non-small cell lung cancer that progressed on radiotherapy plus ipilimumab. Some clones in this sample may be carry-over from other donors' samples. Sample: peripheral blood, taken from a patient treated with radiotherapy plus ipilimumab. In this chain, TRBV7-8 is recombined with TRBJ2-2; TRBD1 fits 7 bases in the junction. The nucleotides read TGTGCCAGCAGCCCAGGGACAGCGAACACCGGGGAGCTGTTTTTT. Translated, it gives CASSPGTANTGELFF.